These T cell receptor beta chains were read from a single sample in a study of human T cells and chemical hapten exposure. One entry per CDR3 protein, called by TCRdb with MiXCR from the RACE reads. The data contain 87,000 or so distinct CDR3 sequences, about 8.9% of them singletons. Sample: whole blood, taken in connection with sensitization to the hapten diphenylcyclopropenone (DPC). Every receptor here comes from a woman aged 40 to 50 with alopecia areata. Some clones in this sample may be carry-over from other donors' samples. The conserved cysteine and the conserved F or W are not part of the CDR3 here.

j_call | v_call | cdr3_aa
TRBJ2-1 | TRBV6-2/TRBV6-3 | ASSPGDKGDNEQF
TRBJ2-1 | TRBV20-1 | SARPDLWNEQF
TRBJ2-7 | TRBV11-2 | ASSLRANEQY
TRBJ2-3 | TRBV7-9 | ASRSAGADTQY
TRBJ1-2 | TRBV7-9 | ASTTTFVYGYT
TRBJ2-1 | TRBV5-4 | ASSLGQGGNEQF
TRBJ2-3 | TRBV5-1 | ASSLERHPDTQY
TRBJ2-5 | TRBV2 | ASSTREFH
TRBJ2-5 | TRBV9 | ASSFPGLQETQY
TRBJ2-7 | TRBV3-1 | ASSQAAASYEQY
TRBJ1-1 | TRBV12-3/TRBV12-4 | ASRTGEATEAF
TRBJ2-3 | TRBV9 | ASTRGTSGGADTDTQY
TRBJ2-2 | TRBV6-2/TRBV6-3 | ASSYIRTTGELF
TRBJ2-7 | TRBV20-1 | SASLQVHEQY
TRBJ1-5 | TRBV2 | ASNSVLSQPQH
TRBJ1-2 | TRBV27 | ASSLQVGQIYGYT
TRBJ2-3 | TRBV7-2 | ASSFTQRGLYTDTQY
TRBJ2-2 | TRBV5-1 | ASSLGLQGVTGELF
TRBJ2-1 | TRBV6-2/TRBV6-3 | ASSRPAYSSSYNEQF
TRBJ1-4 | TRBV27 | ASSPVRFNEKLF
TRBJ1-5 | TRBV20-1 | SARDSNQPQH
TRBJ1-5 | TRBV18 | ASSPESGFNHPQH
TRBJ1-2 | TRBV5-4 | ASSWGQGTNYGYT
TRBJ2-1 | TRBV6-2/TRBV6-3 | ASTKTSGVYNEQF
TRBJ2-7 | TRBV25-1 | ASSSEGADYEQY
TRBJ2-2 | TRBV7-6 | ASSSLNTGELF
TRBJ1-5 | TRBV7-9 | GVGAGYQPQH
TRBJ2-7 | TRBV3-1 | ASSQEPPGPYEQY
TRBJ2-7 | TRBV6-1 | ASSEESYEQY